This TCR beta chain was identified in a study of cytomegalovirus exposure and HLA in healthy donors. V lost 5 bases and J 7 bases, leaving 23 bases between the germline ends. Looked up from germline, CDR1 is SGHAT and CDR2 is FQNNGV. The CDR3 runs 17 residues. Sequencing was performed with immunoSEQ multiplex PCR; in TCRdb, only in-frame clones are kept and a portion is missing. The table shows around 20,000 clones, with 95% to 97% occurring only once. This sequence joins TRBV11-2 and TRBJ2-2; weak D call: TRBD1 (6 bases). The receptor was derived from a man aged 25-40 years in good health and CMV-seropositive. Source material: PBMCs. The CDR3 region is CASSPWSAGQSIGELFF. The CDR3 nucleotides read TGTGCCAGCAGCCCATGGTCGGCCGGACAGAGCATCGGGGAGCTGTTTTTT.